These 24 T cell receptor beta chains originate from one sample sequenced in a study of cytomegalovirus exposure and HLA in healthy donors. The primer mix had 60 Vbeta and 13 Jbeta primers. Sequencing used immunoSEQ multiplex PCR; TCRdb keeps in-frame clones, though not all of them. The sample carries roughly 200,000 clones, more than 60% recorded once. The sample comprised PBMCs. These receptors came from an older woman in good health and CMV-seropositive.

The CDR3 nucleotides read TGTGCCAGCAGCGTATCGACAGGGGGCGCGATCAGTCAGTACTTC. Its translation: CASSVSTGGAISQYF. The chain combines TRBV9 with TRBJ2-4; TRBD1 agrees at 10 bases. Trimming at V came to 1 base and at J to 12 bases, leaving 10 bases not matched to a gene. The germline CDR1 and CDR2 sequences are SGDLS and YYNGEE. This CDR3 has 15 amino acids.

The CDR3 DNA reads as TGTGCCAGCAGCGGGGGGACTGTGGGAGACGAGCAGTACTTC. Its translation: CASSGGTVGDEQYF. The J gene is TRBJ2-7, the V gene TRBV9; the D gene is possibly TRBD2 (6 bases). Trimming pared 3 bases from V and 5 bases from J, leaving 15 bases between. The CDR3 has 14 amino acids. Germline CDR1 is SGDLS and CDR2 is YYNGEE. Full variable domain (outside the CDR3, taken from reference TRBV9 and TRBJ2-7): DSGVTQTPKHLITATGQRVTLRCSPRSGDLSVYWYQQSLDQGLQFLIQYYNGEERAKGNILERFSAQQFPDLHSELNLSSLELGDSALYFCASSGGTVGDEQYFGPGTRLTVT.

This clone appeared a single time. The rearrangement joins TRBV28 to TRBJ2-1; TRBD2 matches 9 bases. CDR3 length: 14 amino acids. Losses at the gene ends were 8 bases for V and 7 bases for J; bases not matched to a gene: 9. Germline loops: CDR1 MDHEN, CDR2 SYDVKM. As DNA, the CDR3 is TGTGCCAGCGATGTTAGTAGCGGGAGTAATGAGCAGTTCTTC. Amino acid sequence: CASDVSSGSNEQFF.

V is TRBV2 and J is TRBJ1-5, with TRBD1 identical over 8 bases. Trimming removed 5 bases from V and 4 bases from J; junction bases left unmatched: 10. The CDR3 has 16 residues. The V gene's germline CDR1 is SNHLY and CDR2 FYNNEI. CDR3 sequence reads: CASSPHGTGLNQPQHF. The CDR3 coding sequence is TGTGCCAGCAGTCCTCATGGGACAGGCCTGAATCAGCCCCAGCATTTT.

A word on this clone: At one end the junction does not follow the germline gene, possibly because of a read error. The CDR3 DNA is TGCGCCAGCAGCCAAGATCTCCAGGGGAGCTCCTATGATTCACCCCTCCACTTT. Protein product: CASSQDLQGSSYDSPLHF. This chain uses TRBV4-3 with TRBJ1-6; perhaps TRBD1 as D (6 bases). Germline CDR1 reads LGHNA; CDR2 reads YSLEER. The CDR3 is 18 residues long.

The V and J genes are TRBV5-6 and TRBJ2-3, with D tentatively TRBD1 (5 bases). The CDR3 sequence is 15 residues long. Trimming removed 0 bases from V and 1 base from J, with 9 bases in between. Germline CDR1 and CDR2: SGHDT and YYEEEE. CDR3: CASSLAGPRTDTQYF. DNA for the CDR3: TGTGCCAGCAGCTTGGCAGGGCCCCGCACAGATACGCAGTATTTT.

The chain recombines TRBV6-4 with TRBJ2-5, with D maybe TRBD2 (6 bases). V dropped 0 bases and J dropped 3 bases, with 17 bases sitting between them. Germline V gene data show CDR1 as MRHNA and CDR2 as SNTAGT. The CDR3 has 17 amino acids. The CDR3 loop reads CASSDSVCGRLEETQYF. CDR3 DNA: TGTGCCAGCAGTGACTCGGTTTGTGGGAGGTTAGAAGAGACCCAGTACTTC.

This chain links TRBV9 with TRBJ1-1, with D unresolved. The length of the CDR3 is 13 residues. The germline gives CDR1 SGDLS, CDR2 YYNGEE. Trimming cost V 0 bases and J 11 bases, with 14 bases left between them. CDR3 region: CASSVAERGRAFF. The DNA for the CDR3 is TGTGCCAGCAGCGTAGCCGAGCGCGGTAGGGCTTTCTTT.

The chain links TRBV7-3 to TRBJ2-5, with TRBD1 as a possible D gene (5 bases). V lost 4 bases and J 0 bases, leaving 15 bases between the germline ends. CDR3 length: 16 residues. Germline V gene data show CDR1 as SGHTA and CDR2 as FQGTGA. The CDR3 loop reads CASSSYTTENQETQYF. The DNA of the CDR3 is TGTGCCAGCAGCTCCTACACGACAGAGAACCAAGAGACCCAGTACTTC.

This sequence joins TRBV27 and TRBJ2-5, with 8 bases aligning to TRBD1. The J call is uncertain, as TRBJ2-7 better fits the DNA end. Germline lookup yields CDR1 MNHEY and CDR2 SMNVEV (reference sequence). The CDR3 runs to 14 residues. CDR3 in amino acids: CASSRDRSSYEQYF. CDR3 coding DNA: TGTGCCAGCAGCCGGGACAGGAGCTCCTACGAGCAGTACTTC.

CDR3 coding DNA: TGTGCCAGCAGCGTGGGACAGGGGTTAGACACCATATATTTT. Protein product: CASSVGQGLDTIYF. The chain carries TRBV11-2 and TRBJ1-3; 10 bases agree with TRBD1. The germline CDR1 and CDR2 sequences are SGHAT and FQNNGV. The CDR3 spans 14 residues. Losses at the gene ends were 5 bases for V and 8 bases for J; bases not matched to a gene: 6.

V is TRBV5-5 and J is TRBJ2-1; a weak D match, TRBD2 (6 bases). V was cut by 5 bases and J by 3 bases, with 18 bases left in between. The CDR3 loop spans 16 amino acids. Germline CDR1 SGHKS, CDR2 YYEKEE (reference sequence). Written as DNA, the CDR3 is TGTGCCAGCAGTCCCTTTTCGGGAGAGATCTACAATGAGCAGTTCTTC. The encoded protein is CASSPFSGEIYNEQFF.

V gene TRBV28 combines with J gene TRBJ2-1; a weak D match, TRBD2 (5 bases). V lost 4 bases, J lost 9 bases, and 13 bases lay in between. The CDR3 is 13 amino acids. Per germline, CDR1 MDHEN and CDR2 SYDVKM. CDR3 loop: CASSSTRVGEQFF. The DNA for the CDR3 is TGTGCCAGCAGTTCAACTAGAGTCGGTGAGCAGTTCTTC.

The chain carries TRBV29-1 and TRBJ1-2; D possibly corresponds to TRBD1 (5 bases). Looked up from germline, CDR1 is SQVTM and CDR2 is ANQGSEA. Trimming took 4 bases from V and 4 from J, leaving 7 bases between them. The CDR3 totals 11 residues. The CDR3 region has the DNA TGCAGCGTTGGACAGATCTATGGCTACACCTTC. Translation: CSVGQIYGYTF.

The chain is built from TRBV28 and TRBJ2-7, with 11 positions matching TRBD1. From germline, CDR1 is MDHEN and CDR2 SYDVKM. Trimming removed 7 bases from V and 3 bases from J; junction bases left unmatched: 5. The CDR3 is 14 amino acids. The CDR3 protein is CASIPGTGGYEQYF. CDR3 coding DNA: TGTGCCAGCATCCCTGGGACAGGGGGCTACGAGCAGTACTTC.

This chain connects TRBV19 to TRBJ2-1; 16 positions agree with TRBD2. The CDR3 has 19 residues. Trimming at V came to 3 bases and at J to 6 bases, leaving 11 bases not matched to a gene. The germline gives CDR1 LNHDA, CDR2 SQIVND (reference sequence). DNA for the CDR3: TGTGCCAGTAGTATCCTCCAGGGACTAGCGGGAGGGCCCGGCAATGAGCAGTTCTTC. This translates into CASSILQGLAGGPGNEQFF.

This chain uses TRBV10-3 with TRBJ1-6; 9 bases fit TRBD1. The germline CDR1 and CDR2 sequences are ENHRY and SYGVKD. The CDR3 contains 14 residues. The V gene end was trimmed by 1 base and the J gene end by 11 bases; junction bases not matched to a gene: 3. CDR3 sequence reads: CAISEFGQGTPLHF. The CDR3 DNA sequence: TGTGCCATCAGTGAGTTTGGACAGGGGACACCCCTCCACTTT.

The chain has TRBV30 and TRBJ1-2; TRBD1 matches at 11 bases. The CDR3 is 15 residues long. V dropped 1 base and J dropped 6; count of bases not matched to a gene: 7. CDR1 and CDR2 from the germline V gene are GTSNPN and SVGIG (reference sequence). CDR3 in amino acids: CAWSAGDRGYNGYTF. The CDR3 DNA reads TGTGCCTGGAGTGCCGGGGACAGGGGGTATAATGGCTACACCTTC.

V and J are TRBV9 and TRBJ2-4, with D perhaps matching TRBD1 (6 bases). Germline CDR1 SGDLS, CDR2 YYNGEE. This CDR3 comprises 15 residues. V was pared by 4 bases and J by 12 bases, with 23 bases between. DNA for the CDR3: TGTGCCAGCAGCACCTCCGGGACAATAAAAGACAGTCAGTACTTC. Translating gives CASSTSGTIKDSQYF.

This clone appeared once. In DNA form, the CDR3 reads TGCGCCAGCAGCCCGACAGGGTACGGCTACACCTTC. Residues: CASSPTGYGYTF. The J gene is TRBJ1-2, the V gene TRBV4-1; 7 bases are a match to TRBD1. The CDR3 loop spans 12 amino acids. Germline V gene sequence: CDR1 MGHRA, CDR2 YSYEKL. V lost 4 bases to trimming and J lost 8 bases; unmatched junction nucleotides: 4.

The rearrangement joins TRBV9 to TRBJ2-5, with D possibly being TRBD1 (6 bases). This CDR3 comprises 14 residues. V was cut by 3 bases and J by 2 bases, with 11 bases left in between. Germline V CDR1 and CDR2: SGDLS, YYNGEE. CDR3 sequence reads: CASSAGGQQETQYF. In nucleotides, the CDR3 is TGTGCCAGCAGCGCTGGGGGACAACAAGAGACCCAGTACTTC.

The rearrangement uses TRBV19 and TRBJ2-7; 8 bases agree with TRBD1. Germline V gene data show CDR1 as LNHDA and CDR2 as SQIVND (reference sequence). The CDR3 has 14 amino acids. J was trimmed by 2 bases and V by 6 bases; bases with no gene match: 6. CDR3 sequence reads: CASSRTGYTYEQYF. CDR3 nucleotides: TGTGCCAGTAGCCGGACAGGGTACACCTACGAGCAGTACTTC.

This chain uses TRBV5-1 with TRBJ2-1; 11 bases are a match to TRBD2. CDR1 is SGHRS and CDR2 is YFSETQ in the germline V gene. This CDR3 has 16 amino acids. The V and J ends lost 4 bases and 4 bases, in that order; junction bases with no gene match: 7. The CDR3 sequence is CASSTGLAGAYNEQFF. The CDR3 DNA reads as TGCGCCAGCAGCACCGGACTAGCGGGTGCATACAATGAGCAGTTCTTC.

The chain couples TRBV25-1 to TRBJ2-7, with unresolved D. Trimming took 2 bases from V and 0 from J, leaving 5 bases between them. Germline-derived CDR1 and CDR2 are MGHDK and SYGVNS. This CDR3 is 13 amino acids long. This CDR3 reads CASSEQYSYEQYF. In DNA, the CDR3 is TGTGCCAGCAGTGAACAGTACTCCTACGAGCAGTACTTC.